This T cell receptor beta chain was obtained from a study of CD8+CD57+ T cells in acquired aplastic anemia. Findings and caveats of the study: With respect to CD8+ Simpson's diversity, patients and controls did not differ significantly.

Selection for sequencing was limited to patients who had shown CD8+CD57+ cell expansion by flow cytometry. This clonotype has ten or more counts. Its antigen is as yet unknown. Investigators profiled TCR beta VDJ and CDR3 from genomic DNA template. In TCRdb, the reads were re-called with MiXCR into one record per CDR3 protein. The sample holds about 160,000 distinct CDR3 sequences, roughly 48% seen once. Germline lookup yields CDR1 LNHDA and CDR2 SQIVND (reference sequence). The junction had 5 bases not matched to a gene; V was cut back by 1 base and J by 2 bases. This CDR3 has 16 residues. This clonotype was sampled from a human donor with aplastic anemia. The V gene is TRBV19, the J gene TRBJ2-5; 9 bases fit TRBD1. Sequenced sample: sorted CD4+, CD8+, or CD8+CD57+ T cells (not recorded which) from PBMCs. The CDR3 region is CASSIVPGQGQETQYF. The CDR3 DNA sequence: TGTGCCAGTAGTATAGTACCGGGACAGGGACAAGAGACCCAGTACTTC. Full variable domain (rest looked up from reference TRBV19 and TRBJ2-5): DGGITQSPKYLFRKEGQNVTLSCEQNLNHDAMYWYRQDPGQGLRLIYYSQIVNDFQKGDIAEGYSVSREKKESFPLTVTSAQKNPTAFYLCASSIVPGQGQETQYFGPGTRLLVL.